The 5 T cell receptor beta chains below come from one sample, sequenced in a study of cytomegalovirus exposure and HLA in healthy donors. The data were produced by immunoSEQ multiplex PCR, yet TCRdb's version contains in-frame clones alone and is incomplete. The sample gives approximately 160,000 clones, about 86% of which show up once; about 2.2% is in the top ten. Material for sequencing was PBMCs. These receptors were obtained from a woman under 30 in good health and CMV-seronegative.

This chain connects TRBV5-6 to TRBJ1-2; 8 bases align to TRBD1. The CDR3 totals 17 residues. V was clipped by 3 bases and J by 4 bases; unmatched bases: 14. Germline-derived CDR1 and CDR2 are SGHDT and YYEEEE. The CDR3 nucleotides are TGTGCCAGCAGCTCACCGGGACAGGATCAGAAAGGCTATGGCTACACCTTC. This codes for CASSSPGQDQKGYGYTF.

The J gene is TRBJ2-6, the V gene TRBV7-2, with D possibly being TRBD2 (6 bases). This CDR3 region has 16 residues. Germline V gene lookup returns CDR1 SGHTA and CDR2 FQGNSA. Trimming removed 3 bases from V and 6 bases from J, with 15 bases in between. CDR3 sequence reads: CASSFRPGLSANVLTF. In nucleotides, the CDR3 is TGTGCCAGCAGCTTTAGGCCGGGACTGTCGGCCAACGTCCTGACTTTC.

The J gene is TRBJ2-1, the V gene TRBV1; TRBD2, as called in the table, went unchecked against the DNA. TRBV1 counts as a pseudogene. This CDR3 is built from 17 residues. The CDR3 sequence is CTSSQDKASGSLNEQFF. CDR3 DNA sequence: TGCACCAGCAGCCAAGATAAGGCGAGCGGTTCTTTAAATGAGCAGTTCTTC.

The chain carries TRBV7-9 and TRBJ1-6, with D hard to call. The CDR3 runs 14 residues. Germline V gene sequence: CDR1 SEHNR, CDR2 FQNEAQ (reference sequence). V was shortened by 5 bases and J by 11 bases, with 16 bases between the two germline ends. CDR3 residues: CASSPQAGGTPLHF. In DNA, the CDR3 is TGTGCCAGCAGCCCGCAAGCAGGAGGGACACCCCTCCACTTT.

The chain carries TRBV18 and TRBJ1-2, with 9 nucleotides matching TRBD1. The CDR3 covers 15 residues. CDR1 and CDR2 (germline): KGHSH, LQKENI. The V and J ends lost 5 bases and 2 bases, in that order; junction bases with no gene match: 6. The CDR3 nucleotides are TGTGCCAGCTCAGTTGACAGGGGGTTAAACTATGGCTACACCTTC. Translating it yields CASSVDRGLNYGYTF.